The entry below describes one T cell receptor beta chain. Its antigen is currently unknown. The V gene end was trimmed by 5 bases and the J gene end by 2 bases; junction bases not matched to a gene: 16. Germline-derived CDR1 and CDR2 are MNHEY and SMNVEV (reference sequence). This CDR3 spans 18 amino acids. These data belong to a study of T cell responses to AZD1222 COVID-19 vaccine. Study-wide findings and caveats: Rises in breadth and depth of Spike-specific TCRs came after two AZD1222 doses. Sampled repertoires all dated from after the peak T cell response.

The data were produced by immunoSEQ multiplex PCR, yet TCRdb's version contains in-frame clones alone and is incomplete. The data show around 180,000 clones, around 92% seen once. This sample comprised peripheral blood, obtained on day 0 of AZD1222 vaccination. The chain carries TRBV27 and TRBJ2-5; TRBD1 aligns across 8 bases. The TCR was taken from an adult in good health. The CDR3 bases are TGTGCCAGCAGTCCCAGGGGGCCTCCCAAACTGAAACAAGAGACCCAGTACTTC. The encoded protein is CASSPRGPPKLKQETQYF.